These 15 T cell receptor beta chains were all obtained from the same sample, sequenced in a study of T cells in Graves' hyperthyroidism and ophthalmopathy. RNA transcripts provided the source from which TCR beta CDR3 regions were amplified. HTBI primers were used for first-round RT-PCR of the TCR CDR3. TCRdb ran MiXCR on the multiplex PCR reads and lists one entry per CDR3 protein. This sample has around 350,000 distinct CDR3 sequences, with approximately 18% found just once. The material sequenced was blood. Receptor source: a woman in her 30s with Graves' hyperthyroidism that later progressed to Graves' ophthalmopathy.

This clonotype was counted many times. This chain uses TRBV7-8 with TRBJ1-3; D remains ambiguous. The V gene lost 1 base and the J gene lost 1 base, with 8 bases spanning the gap. CDR3 length: 15 amino acids. Per the germline V gene, CDR1 is SGHVS and CDR2 is FQNEAQ. CDR3 DNA: TGTGCCAGCAGCTTAGTGGCAGTGTCTGGAAACACCATATATTTT. This translates into CASSLVAVSGNTIYF.

The chain is built from TRBV5-4 and TRBJ2-3, with 7 bases matching TRBD2. Germline V gene sequence: CDR1 SGHNT, CDR2 YYREEE (reference sequence). CDR3 size: 12 residues. V lost 5 bases and J lost 6; bases outside the gene matches: 3. CDR3 sequence (DNA): TGTGCCAGCAGGGGGGGGGGGGATACGCAGTATTTT. Its protein product is CASRGGGDTQYF.

This clonotype was detected many times. The V and J genes are TRBV28 and TRBJ2-5, with D possibly being TRBD1 (6 bases). Germline-derived CDR1 and CDR2 are MDHEN and SYDVKM. The CDR3 is made up of 15 amino acids. The V gene lost 4 bases and the J gene lost 1 base, with 13 bases spanning the gap. The CDR3 DNA is TGTGCCAGCAGTTCCATTCGACAGGTCCAAGAGACCCAGTACTTC. Translated: CASSSIRQVQETQYF. The full variable domain, its missing parts supplied by reference TRBV28 and TRBJ2-5, is DVKVTQSSRYLVKRTGEKVFLECVQDMDHENMFWYRQDPGLGLRLIYFSYDVKMKEKGDIPEGYSVSREKKERFSLILESASTNQTSMYLCASSSIRQVQETQYFGPGTRLLVL.

The chain has TRBV12-3 or TRBV12-4 and TRBJ2-1; D is unclear. Trimming shortened V by 4 bases and J by 9 bases, and 10 bases separated the two germline ends. The CDR3 length is 12 residues. The CDR3 here is CASSWGSGEQFF. The CDR3 nucleotides are TGTGCCAGCAGTTGGGGTTCCGGTGAGCAGTTCTTC.

This clonotype was found a few times. The J gene is TRBJ1-2, the V gene TRBV19, with 8 bases fitting TRBD1. The germline gives CDR1 LNHDA, CDR2 SQIVND (reference sequence). This CDR3 is 15 amino acids long. After removal of 4 bases from V and 0 bases from J, the junction contained 4 bases not matched to a gene. The CDR3 region is CASSTWDRSNYGYTF. The CDR3 DNA follows: TGTGCCAGTAGTACCTGGGACAGGTCTAACTATGGCTACACCTTC.

This chain joins TRBV19 and TRBJ2-3; maybe TRBD1 (6 bases). The CDR3 has 13 amino acids. From germline, CDR1 is LNHDA and CDR2 SQIVND (reference sequence). The germline V and J ends were trimmed by 3 bases and 5 bases, with 9 bases remaining between them. Written as DNA, the CDR3 is TGTGCCAGTAGTATCGAAGGGGGAGATACGCAGTATTTT. Its protein is CASSIEGGDTQYF.

Ten or more counts support this clonotype. The chain recombines TRBV15 with TRBJ1-2; tentative D call: TRBD1 (6 bases). The CDR3 has 18 amino acids. Trimming took 0 bases from V and 0 from J, leaving 17 bases between them. Germline V gene data show CDR1 as LNHNV and CDR2 as YYDKDF (reference sequence). The CDR3 DNA reads as TGTGCCACCAGCAGAGAGAAGCCGGGACACCACTCTAACTATGGCTACACCTTC. It encodes CATSREKPGHHSNYGYTF.

This clonotype was recorded at least ten times. The chain is built from TRBV2 and TRBJ2-7; D is perhaps TRBD1 or TRBD2 (5 bases each). The CDR3 sequence is 14 residues long. The germline CDR1 and CDR2 sequences are SNHLY and FYNNEI. V gave up 6 bases and J gave up 2 bases, with 14 bases separating them. The CDR3 coding sequence is TGTGCCAGCAGGCCCGGGACGGGTGCCTACGAGCAGTACTTC. This encodes CASRPGTGAYEQYF.

The table lists this clonotype with a few counts. This rearrangement joins TRBV5-1 to TRBJ2-6; the D gene is possibly TRBD2 (5 bases). V lost 2 bases and J lost 4, with 10 bases in between. CDR1 is SGHRS, CDR2 YFSETQ, per germline. This CDR3 spans 15 amino acids. This chain's CDR3 is CASSFWESGANVLTF. CDR3 sequence (DNA): TGCGCCAGCAGCTTCTGGGAGTCGGGGGCCAACGTCCTGACTTTC.

This clonotype appeared many times. V usage is TRBV27 and J usage is TRBJ2-1, with D tentatively TRBD1 (6 bases). V dropped 8 bases and J dropped 9 bases, with 20 bases sitting between them. Per germline, CDR1 MNHEY and CDR2 SMNVEV (reference sequence). CDR3 length equals 14 residues. The DNA for the CDR3 is TGTGCCAGCTACACGGTAGGGGGAGTGGGTGAGCAGTTCTTC. Translating gives CASYTVGGVGEQFF.

This clonotype was seen more than once but under ten times. The genes are TRBV28 and TRBJ2-4; TRBD1 might be the D (5 bases). V gave up 5 bases and J gave up 0 bases, with 20 bases separating them. Germline V lookup: CDR1 MDHEN, CDR2 SYDVKM. The CDR3 spans 18 residues. For the CDR3, the DNA is TGTGCCAGCAGTCGACAGAAACTGTTCGCTATAGCCAAAAACATTCAGTACTTC. Translating gives CASSRQKLFAIAKNIQYF.

This clonotype appeared a few times. CDR3: CASSPPRVANTGELFF. Here the CDR3 DNA reads TGTGCCAGCTCACCACCGAGAGTGGCGAACACCGGGGAGCTGTTTTTT. The chain uses TRBV18 and TRBJ2-2; no firm D call. Germline lookup yields CDR1 KGHSH and CDR2 LQKENI. CDR3 size: 16 residues. Trimming pared 0 bases from V and 0 bases from J, leaving 8 bases between.

This clonotype showed up many times. This chain connects TRBV11-2 to TRBJ1-3, with D maybe TRBD1 (5 bases). From germline, CDR1 is SGHAT and CDR2 FQNNGV. Trimming stripped 2 bases from V and 3 bases from J, with 8 bases between. The CDR3 sequence is 14 residues long. The CDR3 DNA is TGTGCCAGCAGCTTAATGGGGCATGGAAACACCATATATTTT. This sequence encodes CASSLMGHGNTIYF. Variable domain in full (rest from reference TRBV11-2 and TRBJ1-3): EAGVAQSPRYKIIEKRQSVAFWCNPISGHATLYWYQQILGQGPKLLIQFQNNGVVDDSQLPKDRFSAERLKGVDSTLKIQPAKLEDSAVYLCASSLMGHGNTIYFGEGSWLTVV.

This clonotype appeared many times. This sequence joins TRBV7-9 and TRBJ1-5, with D unresolved. This CDR3 is 15 amino acids long. The V and J ends lost 2 bases and 4 bases respectively, with 12 bases between them. Germline V gives CDR1 SEHNR, CDR2 FQNEAQ (reference sequence). CDR3 loop: CASSLSMADNQPQHF. DNA for the CDR3: TGTGCCAGCAGCTTATCGATGGCAGATAATCAGCCCCAGCATTTT.

This clonotype has a count of ten or more. The chain is built from TRBV12-3 or TRBV12-4 and TRBJ1-3; 8 positions agree with TRBD1. CDR3 size: 14 residues. V shed 4 bases and J 9 bases; nucleotides not matched to a gene: 8. The CDR3 DNA is TGTGCCAGCAGTTCCCCCAGGGGGCTCACCACCATATATTTT. It encodes CASSSPRGLTTIYF.